What follows are 2 T cell receptor beta chains derived from one specimen sequenced in a study of identical twins. TCRdb ran MiXCR on the 5' RACE reads and lists one entry per CDR3 protein. Of approximately 600,000 distinct CDR3 sequences in the sample, approximately 10% were seen once. These sequences were also reported in another study, on yellow fever vaccine responses in identical twins.

Material for sequencing was PBMCs. The receptors were gathered from a woman between 18 and 29 years old in good health.

This clonotype was counted only a few times. The rearrangement joins TRBV7-8 to TRBJ1-2; 7 nucleotides line up with TRBD1. Germline V lookup: CDR1 SGHVS, CDR2 FQNEAQ. The CDR3 extends over 14 amino acids. Trimming removed 0 bases from V and 2 bases from J; junction bases left unmatched: 0. The chain's CDR3 is CASSLADRNYGYTF. CDR3 nucleotides: TGTGCCAGCAGCTTAGCGGACAGGAACTATGGCTACACCTTC.

The chain has TRBV7-2 and TRBJ2-2; 10 bases line up with TRBD2. There are 16 residues in the CDR3. In germline, CDR1 is SGHTA, CDR2 FQGNSA. The trim removed 3 bases at V and 4 bases at J, leaving 5 bases unmatched. CDR3 protein: CASSFLLAGSTGELFF. CDR3 nucleotides: TGTGCCAGCAGCTTTTTACTAGCGGGATCCACCGGGGAGCTGTTTTTT.